Here is one T cell receptor (beta chain) with its context. In its sample, this clone was seen once. Its antigen target is currently unknown. No much larger clone exists at a distance of one base, and base qualities are not known. These data belong to a study of PD-L1 blockade in urothelial cancer listed by TCRdb under 2017. A note on the overall study: Therapy was started at some point between 2012 and 2014 for all patients, and atezolizumab 1,200 mg was administered intravenously every 3 weeks. About 85% of the 29 patients were males with bladder-origin urothelial cancer, and about 65% of the roughly 30 reported a prior smoking history. Patients had an ECOG performance status of 0 or 1 and had received between 0 and 3 prior chemotherapy regimens. Blood samples were analyzed at two time points: 3 weeks after treatment start (second dose) and 6 weeks after treatment start. Blood samples gave a median of about 140,000 T cells and 88,000 or so unique TCRs, with a median clonality of roughly 0.081. An exploratory multi-omic analysis was conducted of the somatic, immune and clinical correlates of response to PD-L1 blockade with atezolizumab in urothelial cancer. Pretreatment tumor samples, along with matched peripheral blood serially collected before and after atezolizumab treatment, were subjected to TCR sequencing. Durable clinical benefit meant progression-free survival longer than 6 months, and TCR features were also tested against progression-free and overall survival. Whole exome sequencing and RNA sequencing of pretreatment tumors were performed alongside TCR sequencing in the same patients. Fewer than ten patients achieved durable clinical benefit and about 19 did not. Some 30 patients had pretreatment blood TCR-seq, approximately 24 had at least one posttreatment blood collection, and approximately 24 had tumor TCR-seq. Paper-wide results and their limitations: Because of the small sample size (n ≈ 31) and the many exploratory analyses performed, the results are intended to be regarded as hypothesis-generating. Greater expansion of tumor-associated TCR clones in peripheral blood 3 weeks after the start of treatment was observed in patients with durable benefit (n of about 21, p = 0.022). Improved progression-free and overall survival was associated with having pretreatment peripheral blood TCR clonality below the median.

CDR1 and CDR2 were assigned from the germline V gene (reference sequence) as SSHAT and FNYEAQ. V has 7 bases trimmed and J has 6 bases trimmed; junction bases matching no gene number 20. Spanning cysteine to phenylalanine, the CDR3 consists of 17 amino acids. The sequence is cut down to CDR3 DNA, 51 bases in frame from base 1. The sample's time point label is to be understood as: pretreatment peripheral blood. A total of around 30 patients with locally advanced or metastatic urothelial carcinoma, treated at Memorial Sloan Kettering on a trial protocol, made up the cohort. Peripheral blood mononuclear cells were collected from each patient pretreatment and during treatment, giving between 1 and 8 total time points per patient. The Qiagen DNeasy Blood extraction kit was used to purify genomic DNA from total PBMCs and tumor samples. PBMCs were collected pretreatment and during treatment and were isolated and stored as previously described.

Synthetic TCR analog templates were spiked into each PCR to estimate absolute template abundance from read counts. Using the immunoSEQ assay, TCRbeta CDR3 regions were amplified from genomic DNA with bias-controlled V and J gene primers. Sequencing of rearranged TCRbeta segments was performed at approximately 20X coverage. As for the authors' bioinformatics: Clustering was used to correct sequencing errors, and CDR3s were annotated against IMGT so that V, D and J genes could be assigned. Downstream analyses used only productive TCRbeta rearrangements and left out out-of-frame or stop-codon sequences. Clonality was calculated as one minus the Shannon entropy normalized by the log of the number of unique productive sequences. Fisher's exact test with Benjamini-Hochberg correction, using a cutoff of adjusted p below 0.01, was how clones that differed between time points or between blood and tumor were identified. In TCRdb, the immuneACCESS table is reduced to in-frame sequences with V and J assigned. These tables do not hold every clone; where another copy was compared, an unresolved V gene accounts for under half, and the others remain unexplained. D and trimming come from the DNA, and the V and J calls and clone size come from that table. This sample lists about 74,000 clones; about nine tenths were detected once. Over 4% of the sample is held by the ten biggest clonotypes.

The starting material was PBMCs, obtained around atezolizumab (anti-PD-L1) treatment. The receptor was derived from a man aged 65 to 85 with urothelial cancer. Recombination linked TRBV7-7 to TRBJ2-7; a stretch of 8 junction bases matches TRBD2. The DNA sequence is TGTGCCAGCATCCCCCAGGGGAGCGGGAGAGGAGGATCCGAGCAGTACTTC. The resulting protein is CASIPQGSGRGGSEQYF.